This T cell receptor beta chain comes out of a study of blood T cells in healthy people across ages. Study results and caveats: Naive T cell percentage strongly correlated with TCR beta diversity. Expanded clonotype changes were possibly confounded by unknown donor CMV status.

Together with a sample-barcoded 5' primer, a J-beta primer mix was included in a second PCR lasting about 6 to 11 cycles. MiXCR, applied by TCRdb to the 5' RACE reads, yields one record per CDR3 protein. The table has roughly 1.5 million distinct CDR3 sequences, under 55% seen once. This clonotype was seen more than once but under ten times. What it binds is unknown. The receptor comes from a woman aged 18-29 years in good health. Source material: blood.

The CDR3 sequence: CASSLPFGAYNEQFF. The CDR3 DNA is TGTGCCAGCAGCCTCCCATTTGGGGCTTACAATGAGCAGTTCTTC. The J gene is TRBJ2-1, the V gene TRBV25-1, with TRBD1 as a possible D gene (5 bases). The V gene lost 6 bases and the J gene lost 4 bases, with 16 bases spanning the gap. The CDR3 runs to 15 residues. Germline CDR1 and CDR2: MGHDK and SYGVNS.